This T cell receptor (beta chain) was recovered during a study of CD8 T cells in ankylosing spondylitis. Study results and caveats: Both synovial fluid and blood in reactive arthritis had previously been reported to carry some motif variants. Blood from ankylosing spondylitis patients appeared to carry a characteristic roughly eight-variant TCR beta motif.

To note about this clonotype: The target antigen is unknown.

This CDR3 has 13 amino acids. Trimming removed 2 bases at V and 1 base at J, with 5 bases between. Germline V gives CDR1 KGHSH, CDR2 LQKENI. Molecular-barcoded quantitative 5'-RACE produced these TCR beta libraries. TCRdb redid the calling of the 5' RACE reads with MiXCR, one entry per CDR3 protein. Of about 150,000 distinct CDR3 sequences listed, around 32% are singletons. The V call is TRBV18, the J call TRBJ1-1, with TRBD1 as a possible D gene (5 bases). The sequence derives from a male donor with ankylosing spondylitis. The specimen sequenced was synovial fluid, either unsorted or a sorted T cell fraction (not recorded which). The CDR3 loop is CASSPTGNTEAFF. CDR3 nucleotides: TGTGCCAGCTCACCAACAGGGAACACTGAAGCTTTCTTT.